This T cell receptor (beta chain) derives from a study of T cells expressing NK-cell markers. Germline CDR1 is MDHEN and CDR2 is SYDVKM. The CDR3 contains 14 residues. One entry per CDR3 protein, without DNA, is what TCRdb gives after re-calling the 5' RACE reads. The sample yields roughly 450,000 distinct CDR3 sequences, of which the top ten take up roughly 1.4%. Sequencing was done on a sample of blood T cells: a sorted CD56 or NKG2C T cell subset, CD4+ or CD8+ T cells, or bulk PBMC T cells (not recorded which). The sequence was obtained from a woman between 50 and 59 years old in good health. The V gene is TRBV28, the J gene TRBJ1-2; the D gene TCRdb calls, TRBD1, cannot be checked with no DNA. The CDR3: CASTPGGYDYGYTF.